This T cell receptor beta chain was documented in a study of STAT3 mutations in large granular lymphocyte leukemia. Study conclusions and caveats: Variable sampling intervals and differing treatment regimens complicated linking therapy response to TCR clonal burden changes. Every T-LGLL patient had at least one immunodominant TCRbeta clonotype.

The V gene lost 0 bases and the J gene lost 8 bases, with 10 bases spanning the gap. The CDR3 loop spans 13 amino acids. In germline, CDR1 is SEHNR, CDR2 FQNEAQ (reference sequence). TCRdb's copy holds only in-frame clones and misses some; the assay was immunoSEQ multiplex PCR. The table includes around 13,000 clones, roughly 80% detected once. With respect to this clone: Its specificity is unknown.

The chain has TRBV7-9 and TRBJ1-1; D not resolved. The sequenced material came from peripheral blood mononuclear cells. The receptor's source is a man in his 60s with T-cell large granular lymphocyte leukemia. Some clones in this sample may be carry-over from other donors' samples. In DNA form, the CDR3 reads TGTGCCAGCAGCTTAGCGGGCCGGGAGGAAGCTTTCTTT. This sequence encodes CASSLAGREEAFF.